This TCR beta chain was profiled in a study of control samples from healthy donors and cancer patients. The sample holds one count of this clone. This CDR3 comprises 14 residues. The germline V gene encodes CDR1 SGHTA and CDR2 FQGNSA. V trimming: 4 bases; J trimming: 5 bases; junction bases outside the gene matches: 4. Data came from immunoSEQ multiplex PCR; TCRdb stores just in-frame clones and leaves some out. The repertoire holds 65,000 to 95,000 clones, around 87% seen once, with around a fifth in the top ten. This receptor was identified in a man over 45 in good health. The chain uses TRBV7-2 and TRBJ2-2, with 7 bases that match TRBD1. The material sequenced was blood. CDR3: CASSSYRGTGELFF. CDR3 DNA sequence: TGTGCCAGCAGCTCGTACAGGGGTACCGGGGAGCTGTTTTTT. Together with reference TRBV7-2 and TRBJ2-2, the CDR3 gives the full variable domain: GAGVSQSPSNKVTEKGKDVELRCDPISGHTALYWYRQSLGQGLEFLIYFQGNSAPDKSGLPSDRFSAERTGGSVSTLTIQRTQQEDSAVYLCASSSYRGTGELFFGEGSRLTVL.